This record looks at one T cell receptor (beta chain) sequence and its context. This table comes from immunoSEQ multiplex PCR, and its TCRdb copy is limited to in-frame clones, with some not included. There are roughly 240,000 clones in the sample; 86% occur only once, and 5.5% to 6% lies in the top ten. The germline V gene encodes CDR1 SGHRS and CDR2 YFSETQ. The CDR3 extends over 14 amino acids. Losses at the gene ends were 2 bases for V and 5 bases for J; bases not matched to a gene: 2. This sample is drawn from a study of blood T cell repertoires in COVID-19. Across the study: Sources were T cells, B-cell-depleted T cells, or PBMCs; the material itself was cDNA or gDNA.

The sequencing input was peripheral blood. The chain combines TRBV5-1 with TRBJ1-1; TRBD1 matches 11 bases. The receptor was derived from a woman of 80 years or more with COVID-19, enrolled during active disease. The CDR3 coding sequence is TGCGCCAGCAGCTTAGGACAGGGGGCGACTGAAGCTTTCTTT. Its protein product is CASSLGQGATEAFF.